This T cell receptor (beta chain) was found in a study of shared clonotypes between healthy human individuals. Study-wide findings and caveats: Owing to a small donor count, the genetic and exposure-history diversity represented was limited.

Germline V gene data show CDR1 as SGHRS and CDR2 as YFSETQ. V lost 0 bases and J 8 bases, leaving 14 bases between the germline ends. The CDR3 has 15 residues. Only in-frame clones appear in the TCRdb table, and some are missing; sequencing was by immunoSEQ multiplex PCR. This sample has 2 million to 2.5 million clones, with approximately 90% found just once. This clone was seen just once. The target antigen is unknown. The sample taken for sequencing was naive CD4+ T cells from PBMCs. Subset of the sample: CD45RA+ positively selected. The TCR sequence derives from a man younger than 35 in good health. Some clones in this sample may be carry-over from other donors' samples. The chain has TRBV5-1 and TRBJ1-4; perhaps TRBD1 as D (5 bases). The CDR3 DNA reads TGCGCCAGCAGCTTGGCTTGGGGAGGGGAGGAAAAACTGTTTTTT. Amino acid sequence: CASSLAWGGEEKLFF.